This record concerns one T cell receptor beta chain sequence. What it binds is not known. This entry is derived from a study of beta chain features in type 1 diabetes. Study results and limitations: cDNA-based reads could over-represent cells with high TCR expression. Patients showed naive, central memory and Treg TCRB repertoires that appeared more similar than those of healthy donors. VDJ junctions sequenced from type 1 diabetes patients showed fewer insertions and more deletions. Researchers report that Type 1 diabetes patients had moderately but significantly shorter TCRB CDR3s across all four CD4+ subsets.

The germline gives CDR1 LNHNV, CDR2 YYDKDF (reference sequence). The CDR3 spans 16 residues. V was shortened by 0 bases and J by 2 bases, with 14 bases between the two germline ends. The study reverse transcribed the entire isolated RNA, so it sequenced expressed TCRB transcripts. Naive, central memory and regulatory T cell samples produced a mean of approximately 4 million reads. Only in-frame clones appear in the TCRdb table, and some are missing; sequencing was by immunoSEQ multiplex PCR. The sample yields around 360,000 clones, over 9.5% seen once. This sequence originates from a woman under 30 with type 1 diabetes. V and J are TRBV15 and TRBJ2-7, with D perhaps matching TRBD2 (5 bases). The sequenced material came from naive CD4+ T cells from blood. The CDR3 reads CATSREFLLVPYEQYF. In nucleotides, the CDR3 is TGTGCCACCAGCAGAGAGTTCCTACTAGTCCCCTACGAGCAGTACTTC.